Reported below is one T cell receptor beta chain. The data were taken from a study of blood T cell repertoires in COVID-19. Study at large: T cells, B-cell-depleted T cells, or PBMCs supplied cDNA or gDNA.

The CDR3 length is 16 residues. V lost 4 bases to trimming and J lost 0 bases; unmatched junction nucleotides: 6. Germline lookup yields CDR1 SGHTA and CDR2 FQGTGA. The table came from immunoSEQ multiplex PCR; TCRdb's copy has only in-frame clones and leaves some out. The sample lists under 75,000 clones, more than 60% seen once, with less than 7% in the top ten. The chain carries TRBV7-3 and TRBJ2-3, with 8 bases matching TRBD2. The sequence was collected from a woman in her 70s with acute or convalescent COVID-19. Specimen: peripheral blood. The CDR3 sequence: CASSSGGVTSTDTQYF. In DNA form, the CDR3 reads TGTGCCAGCAGCTCCGGGGGGGTAACTAGCACAGATACGCAGTATTTT.